One and the same sample provided the 7 T cell receptor beta chains below, sequenced in a study of cytomegalovirus exposure and HLA in healthy donors. In the PCR, 60 Vbeta and 13 Jbeta primers were used. Profiled with immunoSEQ multiplex PCR; TCRdb holds only in-frame clones, not every one. The sample yields roughly 120,000 clones, roughly 74% seen once. Sequenced sample: PBMCs. These receptors originate from a woman aged 45-60 years in good health and CMV-seropositive.

The chain couples TRBV9 to TRBJ1-6; a possible D gene is TRBD1 (6 bases). The CDR3 loop spans 15 amino acids. V shed 7 bases and J shed 5 bases, with 16 bases lying between them. Germline values: CDR1 SGDLS, CDR2 YYNGEE. CDR3 in DNA: TGTGCCAGCTCCAGGGGAACAAGGGATAATTCACCCCTCCACTTT. Protein: CASSRGTRDNSPLHF.

The chain uses TRBV18 and TRBJ1-5, with D unclear. Trimming took 1 base from V and 0 from J, leaving 7 bases between them. The germline V gene has CDR1 KGHSH and CDR2 LQKENI. The CDR3 runs to 15 residues. Written as DNA, the CDR3 is TGTGCCAGCTCACCACGAGCGGGTAGCAATCAGCCCCAGCATTTT. Protein sequence: CASSPRAGSNQPQHF.

The chain employs TRBV7-3 and TRBJ1-1, with a tentative D call TRBD1 (6 bases). This CDR3 comprises 13 residues. Germline V gene data show CDR1 as SGHTA and CDR2 as FQGTGA. V dropped 6 bases and J dropped 3 bases, with 11 bases sitting between them. CDR3 residues: CASRTNRDTEAFF. The CDR3, as DNA: TGTGCCAGCAGAACGAACAGGGACACTGAAGCTTTCTTT.

This clone has only a few counts. The V gene is TRBV9, the J gene TRBJ2-1; D ambiguous. CDR3 size: 16 residues. Germline lookup yields CDR1 SGDLS and CDR2 YYNGEE. With 0 bases removed from V and 4 bases from J, the gap between germline ends came to 14 bases. The CDR3 DNA reads as TGTGCCAGCAGCGTAGGGTTTACTATCCGATACAATGAGCAGTTCTTC. Translating it yields CASSVGFTIRYNEQFF.

The chain carries TRBV7-6 and TRBJ1-6; possible D gene TRBD1, 5 bases. The germline CDR1 and CDR2 sequences are SGHVS and FNYEAQ. The CDR3 extends over 20 amino acids. Trimming removed 5 bases from V and 0 bases from J, with 23 bases in between. The CDR3 loop is CASSPRSRTLQSSYNSPLHF. Here the CDR3 DNA reads TGTGCCAGCAGCCCAAGATCTCGGACACTCCAAAGCTCCTATAATTCACCCCTCCACTTT.

This clone has just one count. V is TRBV2 and J is TRBJ1-2; D gene ambiguous. Germline V CDR1 and CDR2: SNHLY, FYNNEI. This CDR3 region has 14 residues. V was trimmed by 2 bases and J by 5 bases, leaving 12 bases between them. The CDR3 is CASSELKTRYGYTF. In nucleotides, the CDR3 is TGTGCCAGCAGTGAATTGAAGACTAGATATGGCTACACCTTC.

V usage is TRBV6-1 and J usage is TRBJ1-2; no firm D call. This CDR3 region has 18 residues. Germline CDR1 reads MNHNS; CDR2 reads SASEGT. The V end lost 0 bases, the J end lost 0 bases, and 17 bases lay between the germline ends. CDR3 region: CASSEAEAGRKANYGYTF. The CDR3 region has the DNA TGTGCCAGCAGTGAAGCGGAGGCAGGTCGCAAAGCTAACTATGGCTACACCTTC.